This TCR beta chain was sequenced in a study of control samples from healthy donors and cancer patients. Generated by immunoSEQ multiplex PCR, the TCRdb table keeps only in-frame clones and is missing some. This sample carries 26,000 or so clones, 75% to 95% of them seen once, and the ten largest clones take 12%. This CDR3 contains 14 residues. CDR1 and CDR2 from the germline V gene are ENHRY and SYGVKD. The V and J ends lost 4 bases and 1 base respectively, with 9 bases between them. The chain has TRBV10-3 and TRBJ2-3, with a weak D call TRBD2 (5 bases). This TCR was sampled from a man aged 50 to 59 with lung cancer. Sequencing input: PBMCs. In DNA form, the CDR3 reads TGTGCCATCAGTGGGACTCCCGGCACAGATACGCAGTATTTT. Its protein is CAISGTPGTDTQYF.